Presented here are 8 T cell receptor beta chains from one specimen sequenced in a study of shared clonotypes between healthy human individuals. Only in-frame clones appear in the TCRdb table, and some are missing; sequencing was by immunoSEQ multiplex PCR. The sample carries 490,000 or so clones, 65% to 80% recorded once. The sequencing sample was made of PBMCs. Receptors originate from a woman in her thirties or forties in good health. Some clones in this sample may be carry-over from other donors' samples.

The V call is TRBV7-9, the J call TRBJ2-2; 10 bases are shared with TRBD1. Germline-derived CDR1 and CDR2 are SEHNR and FQNEAQ (reference sequence). The V and J ends lost 7 bases and 1 base, in that order; junction bases with no gene match: 12. The CDR3 is made up of 18 amino acids. The CDR3 is CASNSGTGDTMNTGELFF. DNA for the CDR3: TGTGCCAGCAACTCCGGGACAGGGGATACTATGAACACCGGGGAGCTGTTTTTT.

V gene TRBV28 combines with J gene TRBJ2-6; D gene uncertain. This CDR3 contains 13 residues. CDR1 and CDR2 from the germline V gene are MDHEN and SYDVKM. V was trimmed by 10 bases and J by 0 bases, leaving 7 bases between them. The CDR3 here is CATHYSGANVLTF. The CDR3 DNA reads TGTGCCACTCATTACTCTGGGGCCAACGTCCTGACTTTC. The full variable domain, in which reference TRBV28 and TRBJ2-6 provide the parts outside the CDR3, is DVKVTQSSRYLVKRTGEKVFLECVQDMDHENMFWYRQDPGLGLRLIYFSYDVKMKEKGDIPEGYSVSREKKERFSLILESASTNQTSMYLCATHYSGANVLTFGAGSRLTVL.

The chain uses TRBV4-2 and TRBJ1-1; D possibly corresponds to TRBD1 (5 bases). Germline loops: CDR1 LGHNA, CDR2 YNFKEQ. V was pared by 0 bases and J by 5 bases, with 19 bases between. The CDR3 consists of 17 residues. CDR3 sequence (DNA): TGTGCCAGCAGCCAAGATCGATCGTGGGGCGGGGAGACTGAAGCTTTCTTT. It yields the protein CASSQDRSWGGETEAFF.

CDR3 residues: CASSPRDRFPSGANVLTF. CDR3 nucleotides: TGTGCCAGCAGCCCTCGGGACAGGTTTCCCTCTGGGGCCAACGTCCTGACTTTC. This chain connects TRBV4-2 to TRBJ2-6; 8 positions agree with TRBD1. The V and J ends lost 4 bases and 0 bases, in that order; junction bases with no gene match: 8. This CDR3 region has 18 residues. Germline V gives CDR1 LGHNA, CDR2 YNFKEQ.

This CDR3 is CASSPPLSGPYYEQYF. As DNA, the CDR3 is TGCGCCAGCAGCCCTCCATTATCGGGACCGTACTACGAGCAGTACTTC. The chain uses TRBV5-1 and TRBJ2-7; D tentatively reads TRBD1 or TRBD2 (5 bases each). Germline V gene lookup returns CDR1 SGHRS and CDR2 YFSETQ. With 4 bases removed from V and 3 bases from J, the gap between germline ends came to 20 bases. This CDR3 has 16 amino acids.

This chain connects TRBV11-3 to TRBJ2-1; 8 bases are shared with TRBD1. CDR1 and CDR2 (germline): SGHNT, YENEEA. This CDR3 is built from 19 residues. The trim removed 1 base at V and 8 bases at J, leaving 19 bases unmatched. The chain's CDR3 is CASSLGLQGALASGDEQFF. The CDR3 nucleotides are TGTGCCAGCAGCTTAGGTTTGCAGGGGGCCCTCGCCTCCGGGGATGAGCAGTTCTTC.

The chain is built from TRBV7-2 and TRBJ2-3; D tentatively reads TRBD1 or TRBD2 (5 bases each). Germline lookup yields CDR1 SGHTA and CDR2 FQGNSA. Trimming removed 5 bases at V and 2 bases at J, with 14 bases between. The CDR3 runs 15 residues. CDR3 bases: TGTGCCAGCAGCCCGGGACGTACCATCACAGATACGCAGTATTTT. Amino acids: CASSPGRTITDTQYF.

On this clone itself: In the same sample, other DNA sequences code for this CDR3. The chain employs TRBV6-1 and TRBJ2-7, with 8 bases matching TRBD2. The CDR3 has 14 amino acids. CDR1 and CDR2 from the germline V gene are MNHNS and SASEGT. The V segment lost 3 bases and the J segment 1 base; nucleotides outside the gene matches: 2. CDR3 protein: CASSDGGGSYEQYF. The CDR3 coding sequence is TGTGCCAGCAGTGACGGCGGGGGGTCCTACGAGCAGTACTTC.